This T cell receptor (beta chain) emerged from a study of regulatory T cells in long-lasting Graves disease. This clonotype was detected only a few times. The antigen is undetermined. General study results and limits: For persistent Graves' patients, TCR diversity was lower than for newly diagnosed ones. Peripheral blood, not thyroid tissue, was the sole material studied.

Trimming took 8 bases from V and 4 from J, leaving 21 bases between them. Germline V gives CDR1 MNHNS, CDR2 SASEGT. The length of the CDR3 is 17 residues. As to time point: persistent/refractory GD, antithyroid drugs over 5 years with positive TRAb. Following extraction of RNA from PBMCs, that RNA was used to make the TCR library. With EDTA tubes as the receptacles, about 9 milliliters of peripheral blood were drawn. Sequencing libraries for TCR beta were prepared with iRepertoire HTBI primers and Arm-PCR of CDR3 regions. TCRdb recomputed calls from the multiplex PCR reads with MiXCR, one row per CDR3 protein. There are over 450,000 distinct CDR3 sequences in the sample; 20% to 25% occur only once, and roughly 7% lies in the top ten.

This material consisted of peripheral blood mononuclear cells (PBMCs), taken when the disease was refractory, from a patient treated with antithyroid drugs. V usage is TRBV6-1 and J usage is TRBJ2-6; a weak D match, TRBD2 (5 bases). The sequence was obtained from a female donor with Graves disease. The CDR3 bases are TGTGCCAGCGCCCCCGGGGTATTGCTATTGGGGGCCAACGTCCTGACTTTC. Translation gives CASAPGVLLLGANVLTF.